These 21 T cell receptor beta chains were sequenced from one sample in a study of T cell repertoires in cytomegalovirus infection (dated by TCRdb to between 2018 and 2020). This sample's treatment or condition label indicates: in vitro stimulation with specific CMV peptide epitopes to enrich CMV-specific T cells. These TCRs' antigens remain unknown. The listed sequencing device is Illumina HiSeq 1500. TCRdb applied fastp at Q25 and MiXCR to the public reads, then kept only in-frame beta chains. Each CDR3 protein appears once, grouped with its most common genes and DNA. The sample yields a few hundred thousand distinct CDR3 sequences; about 40% were counted once. 48% of the sample is held by the ten biggest clonotypes. Sequences were derived from cultured PBMCs, sampled from culture after CMV antigen stimulation. These receptors were taken from a human donor in good health (CMV status not recorded). Some clones in this sample may be carry-over from other donors' samples.

The gene calls are TRBV6-6 and TRBJ2-3, with TRBD2 identical over 11 bases. With V trimmed by 5 bases and J by 2 bases, 3 bases remained unmatched. Germline-derived CDR1 and CDR2 are MNHNY and SVGAGI (reference sequence). CDR3 length: 15 residues. The CDR3 nucleotides read TGTGCCAGCAGTCGACTAGCGGGGAACACAGATACGCAGTATTTT. Encoded protein: CASSRLAGNTDTQYF.

The V call is TRBV6-5, the J call TRBJ1-5; D gene unclear. The CDR3 loop spans 14 amino acids. Trimming left V 5 bases short and J 7 bases short, with 15 bases between. CDR1 is MNHEY and CDR2 is SVGAGI in the germline V gene. The CDR3 DNA sequence: TGTGCCAGCAGTGCACGGGGTTTTAAGCAGCCCCAGCATTTT. It yields the protein CASSARGFKQPQHF.

The chain employs TRBV11-2 and TRBJ2-2; D uncertain. The CDR3 runs 14 residues. Germline lookup yields CDR1 SGHAT and CDR2 FQNNGV. V was pared by 0 bases and J by 0 bases, with 2 bases between. The CDR3 loop reads CASSLESNTGELFF. DNA of the CDR3: TGTGCCAGCAGCTTAGAATCGAACACCGGGGAGCTGTTTTTT.

V usage is TRBV20-1 and J usage is TRBJ2-1; D is perhaps TRBD1 (6 bases). The CDR3 totals 15 residues. V was trimmed by 1 base and J by 1 base, leaving 11 bases between them. The germline gives CDR1 DFQATT, CDR2 SNEGSKA (reference sequence). The DNA of the CDR3 is TGCAGTGCTAGAGTAAGGGGGAGATCCTACAATGAGCAGTTCTTC. It yields the protein CSARVRGRSYNEQFF.

V and J are TRBV4-1 and TRBJ1-1; 7 nucleotides align to TRBD1. In germline, CDR1 is MGHRA, CDR2 YSYEKL. J lost 1 base, V lost 4 bases, and 6 bases had no gene match. This CDR3 has 15 residues. For the CDR3, the DNA is TGCGCCAGCAGCCCCATGGGACAGAAGAACACTGAAGCTTTCTTT. Translating gives CASSPMGQKNTEAFF.

This clonotype was observed a handful of times. CDR3 DNA: TGTGCCAGTAAAAACCGGAGGCAGGAAGGAGAGCAGTTCTTC. The encoded protein is CASKNRRQEGEQFF. The V call is TRBV6-2 or TRBV6-3, the J call TRBJ2-1; D is possibly TRBD2 (5 bases). This CDR3 comprises 14 residues. Trimming pared 9 bases from V and 10 bases from J, leaving 22 bases between. Germline values: CDR1 MNHEY, CDR2 SVGEGT.

This clonotype was observed a single time. Germline is not matched at one junction end, which may reflect a read error. The V gene is TRBV7-2, the J gene TRBJ2-7; tentatively, D is TRBD2 (6 bases). Per the germline V gene, CDR1 is SGHTA and CDR2 is FQGNSA. The CDR3 has 13 residues. CDR3: CASSLNPAGEQCF. As DNA, the CDR3 is TGTGCCAGCAGCTTAAACCCAGCGGGCGAGCAGTGCTTC. Using reference TRBV7-2 and TRBJ2-7 for the parts outside the CDR3, the full variable domain is GAGVSQSPSNKVTEKGKDVELRCDPISGHTALYWYRQSLGQGLEFLIYFQGNSAPDKSGLPSDRFSAERTGGSVSTLTIQRTQQEDSAVYLCASSLNPAGEQCFGPGTRLTVT.

This clonotype was seen more than once but under ten times. This rearrangement joins TRBV7-6 to TRBJ2-7; D might be TRBD2 (5 bases). V shed 4 bases and J shed 6 bases, with 19 bases lying between them. Per germline, CDR1 SGHVS and CDR2 FNYEAQ. The length of the CDR3 is 15 residues. Here the CDR3 reads CASSSGGLPWGEQYF. The CDR3 DNA sequence: TGTGCCAGCAGCTCCGGCGGGCTGCCGTGGGGCGAGCAGTACTTC. Variable domain in full (rest from reference TRBV7-6 and TRBJ2-7): GAGVSQSPRYKVTKRGQDVALRCDPISGHVSLYWYRQALGQGPEFLTYFNYEAQQDKSGLPNDRFSAERPEGSISTLTIQRTEQRDSAMYRCASSSGGLPWGEQYFGPGTRLTVT.

This clonotype was recorded only once. The chain is built from TRBV19 and TRBJ2-3; D might be TRBD1 or TRBD2, each matching 6 bases. With 5 bases removed from V and 11 bases from J, the gap between germline ends came to 26 bases. The CDR3 spans 16 residues. Germline V CDR1 and CDR2: LNHDA, SQIVND (reference sequence). CDR3 protein: CASSPPGGQPARKQYF. In DNA form, the CDR3 reads TGTGCCAGTAGTCCGCCTGGGGGGCAGCCGGCCCGTAAGCAGTATTTT.

The rearrangement uses TRBV5-8 and TRBJ2-7, with D possibly being TRBD1 (6 bases). CDR1 and CDR2 (germline): SGHTS, YDEGEE. The CDR3 length is 12 residues. Trimming took off 6 bases at V and 3 bases at J, with 10 bases between the two ends. The CDR3 nucleotides read TGTGCCAGCACCAGACAGGACTACGAGCAGTACTTC. Protein product: CASTRQDYEQYF.

This chain uses TRBV11-2 with TRBJ2-1; the D gene is possibly TRBD2 (7 bases). V gave up 8 bases and J gave up 11 bases, with 25 bases separating them. The CDR3 is made up of 15 amino acids. Germline CDR1 reads SGHAT; CDR2 reads FQNNGV. This CDR3 is CASQRWGGAGSKQFF. The CDR3, as DNA: TGTGCCAGCCAAAGGTGGGGGGGCGCAGGTTCCAAGCAGTTCTTC.

The chain is built from TRBV20-1 and TRBJ1-1; tentative D call: TRBD1 (5 bases). Trimming shortened V by 6 bases and J by 5 bases, and 13 bases separated the two germline ends. The CDR3 runs 12 residues. Germline assignment: CDR1 DFQATT and CDR2 SNEGSKA (reference sequence). In nucleotides, the CDR3 is TGCAGTGCCTCGGGGGGGTTGACTGAAGCTTTCTTT. Translation: CSASGGLTEAFF.

The rearrangement links TRBV12-3 or TRBV12-4 to TRBJ2-1; 9 bases fit TRBD1. V dropped 6 bases and J dropped 5; count of bases not matched to a gene: 11. The CDR3 is 16 residues long. CDR3 bases: TGTGCCAGCAGGGCCCGGACAGGGGTTCCACACAATGAGCAGTTCTTC. It encodes CASRARTGVPHNEQFF.

This clonotype turned up a few times. Written as DNA, the CDR3 is TGCAGTGCTAGAGTAGGCGTAGATAGCAATCAGCCCCAGCATTTT. It specifies CSARVGVDSNQPQHF. The genes are TRBV20-1 and TRBJ1-5, with D unresolved. The germline V gene has CDR1 DFQATT and CDR2 SNEGSKA (reference sequence). Trimming pared 1 base from V and 0 bases from J, leaving 10 bases between. The CDR3 sequence is 15 residues long.

The table lists this clonotype with a few counts. The CDR3 loop is CASSVYSGLATDTQYF. In nucleotides, the CDR3 is TGTGCCAGCAGCGTCTATTCCGGACTAGCCACAGATACGCAGTATTTT. The V and J genes are TRBV9 and TRBJ2-3; 8 bases line up with TRBD2. The V gene end was trimmed by 2 bases and the J gene end by 2 bases; junction bases not matched to a gene: 7. Per the germline V gene, CDR1 is SGDLS and CDR2 is YYNGEE. The CDR3 covers 16 residues.

On this clonotype: One junction end disagrees with the germline gene, perhaps due to a read error. The rearrangement links TRBV7-9 to TRBJ2-3; the match to TRBD1 covers 8 bases. Germline V lookup: CDR1 SEHNR, CDR2 FQNEAQ (reference sequence). This CDR3 is built from 15 residues. The CDR3: CASSSDRGSGDMQYF. The CDR3 DNA reads as TGTGCCAGCAGCTCAGACAGGGGTTCCGGAGATATGCAGTATTTT.

V usage is TRBV30 and J usage is TRBJ2-1; D is undetermined. The CDR3 consists of 11 residues. V was clipped by 0 bases and J by 9 bases, with 6 bases between them. CDR1 GTSNPN and CDR2 SVGIG come from the germline V gene (reference sequence). The CDR3 DNA reads as TGTGCCTGGAGTGTAATGAGTGAGCAGTTCTTC. Its protein is CAWSVMSEQFF.

The genes are TRBV6-2 or TRBV6-3 and TRBJ1-1; D is undetermined. CDR1 is MNHEY, CDR2 SVGEGT, per germline. The CDR3 runs 14 residues. V dropped 5 bases and J dropped 1 base, with 11 bases sitting between them. Here the CDR3 reads CASSQSPGNTEAFF. The CDR3 DNA reads TGTGCCAGCAGTCAATCCCCCGGGAACACTGAAGCTTTCTTT.

This chain uses TRBV28 with TRBJ2-3; 8 nucleotides line up with TRBD1. V gave up 4 bases and J gave up 8 bases; unmatched junction bases: 20. Germline V gene data show CDR1 as MDHEN and CDR2 as SYDVKM. The CDR3 sequence is 18 residues long. This CDR3 reads CASSSIIGGKGRGLTQYF. The DNA for the CDR3 is TGTGCCAGCAGTTCCATTATAGGGGGGAAGGGCAGGGGGCTTACGCAGTATTTT.

The table lists this clonotype with a few counts. The chain couples TRBV20-1 to TRBJ2-5; no definite D call. The CDR3 is 15 amino acids. The V gene lost 1 base and the J gene lost 5 bases, with 17 bases spanning the gap. Germline assignment: CDR1 DFQATT and CDR2 SNEGSKA (reference sequence). The CDR3 reads CSARAASRVGETQYF. DNA of the CDR3: TGCAGTGCTAGAGCGGCCAGCCGGGTCGGCGAGACCCAGTACTTC.

V is TRBV7-8 and J is TRBJ2-7; TRBD1 aligns across 8 bases. This CDR3 has 13 residues. Germline V gives CDR1 SGHVS, CDR2 FQNEAQ. Unmatched junction bases numbered 5, after V lost 4 bases and J lost 6 bases. CDR3 residues: CASSSRTGPEQYF. DNA of the CDR3: TGTGCCAGCAGCTCCCGGACAGGGCCCGAGCAGTACTTC.